This paragraph reports one TCR beta chain. What this receptor recognizes is not known. The sample holds no much larger clone one base away, and base qualities are not on file. The record originates from a study of chronic HIV infection and antiretroviral therapy (dated by TCRdb to between 2015 and 2017). Libraries came from 5' RACE. The sample was run on an Illumina MiSeq. Clones were called with MiXCR by TCRdb after fastp trimmed the public reads at Q25, and only in-frame beta chains were retained. Rows are unified per CDR3 protein, each entry keeping the most common DNA and genes. The table for this sample lists 45,000 to 55,000 distinct CDR3 sequences; 15% to 20% of them were counted only once. The ten largest clones take up 2.8% of the sample. The junction carries 6 bases between V and J, which are trimmed by 5 bases and 1 base respectively. The germline V gene yields SGHVS for CDR1 and FQNEAQ for CDR2. The CDR3 contains 12 residues, cysteine and phenylalanine counted. Here the CDR3 DNA is all that survives: 36 bases in frame from base 1.

The sequence came from an adult who had HIV and had not received antiretroviral therapy, or was an uninfected healthy control (not recorded which). The rearrangement joined TRBV7-8 to TRBJ2-7, with no confidently assigned D gene. The specimen was peripheral blood. The DNA reads TGTGCCAGCAGCCAATGGTCCTACGAGCAGTACTTC. This encodes CASSQWSYEQYF.